This TCR beta chain was sequenced during a study of radiotherapy plus CTLA-4 blockade in lung cancer. Ipilimumab-mediated CTLA-4 blockade plus focal radiation was given to patients having chemo-refractory metastatic non-small-cell lung cancer. Clones were sequenced by immunoSEQ multiplex PCR, and TCRdb holds only the in-frame ones, with some missing. The sample has about 51,000 clones, roughly 77% seen once. For this clone: The antigen remains undetermined.

Study results and caveats: There was expansion of tumor-derived TCR clones in blood after radiotherapy plus ipilimumab.

Germline values: CDR1 LNHDA, CDR2 SQIVND (reference sequence). V shed 9 bases, J shed 0 bases, and the junction held 3 bases outside the gene matches. The CDR3 contains 14 residues. The material sequenced was peripheral blood, taken from a patient treated with radiotherapy plus ipilimumab. This TCR came from a human donor with non-small cell lung cancer who had a complete response to radiotherapy plus ipilimumab. This sequence joins TRBV19 and TRBJ2-2, with 8 bases identical to TRBD1. The CDR3 coding sequence is TGTGCCAGCGGACAGGGCCCGAACACCGGGGAGCTGTTTTTT. Protein sequence: CASGQGPNTGELFF.